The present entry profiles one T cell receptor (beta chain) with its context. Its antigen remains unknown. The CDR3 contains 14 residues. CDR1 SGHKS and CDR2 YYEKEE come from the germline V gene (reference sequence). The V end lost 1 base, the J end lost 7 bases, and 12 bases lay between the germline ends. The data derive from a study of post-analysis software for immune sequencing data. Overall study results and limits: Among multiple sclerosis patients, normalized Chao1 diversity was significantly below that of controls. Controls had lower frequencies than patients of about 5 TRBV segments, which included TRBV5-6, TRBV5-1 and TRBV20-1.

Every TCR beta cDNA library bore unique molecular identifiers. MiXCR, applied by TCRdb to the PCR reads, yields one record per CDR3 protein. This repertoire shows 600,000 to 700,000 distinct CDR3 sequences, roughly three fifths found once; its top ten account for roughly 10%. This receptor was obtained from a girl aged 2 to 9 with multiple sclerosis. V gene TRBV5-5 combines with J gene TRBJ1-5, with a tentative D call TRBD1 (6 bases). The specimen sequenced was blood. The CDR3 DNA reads TGTGCCAGCAGCTTGTTAGGGAGGGGGCAGCCCCAGCATTTT. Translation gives CASSLLGRGQPQHF.